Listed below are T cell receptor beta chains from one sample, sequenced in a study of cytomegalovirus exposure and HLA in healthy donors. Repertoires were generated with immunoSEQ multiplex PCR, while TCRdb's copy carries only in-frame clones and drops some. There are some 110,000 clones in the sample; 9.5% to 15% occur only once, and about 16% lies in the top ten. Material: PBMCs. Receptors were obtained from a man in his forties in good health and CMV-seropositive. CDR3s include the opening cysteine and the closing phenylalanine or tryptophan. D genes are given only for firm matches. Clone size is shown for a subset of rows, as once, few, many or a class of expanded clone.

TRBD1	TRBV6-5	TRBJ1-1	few	TGTGCCAGCGGGGACAGGGGGCAGATGAACACTGAAGCTTTCTTT	CASGDRGQMNTEAFF
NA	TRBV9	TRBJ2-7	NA	TGTGCCAGCAGCGTCAGCGGAGACTACGAGCAGTACTTC	CASSVSGDYEQYF
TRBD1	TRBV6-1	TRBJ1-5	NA	TGTGCCAGCACGGGACAGGGATACCAGCCCCAGCATTTT	CASTGQGYQPQHF
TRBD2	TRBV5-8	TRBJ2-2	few	TGTGCCAGCAGTCGATCTCTGGGACTAGCGGGACCCCCCGGGGAGCTGTTTTTT	CASSRSLGLAGPPGELFF
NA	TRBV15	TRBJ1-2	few	TGTGCCACCAGCGGGACGATGTGGGGGGGTACTAACTATGGCTACACCTTC	CATSGTMWGGTNYGYTF
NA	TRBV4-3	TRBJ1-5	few	TGCGCCAGCAGCCAAAATCTCGTTCAGCCCCAGCATTTT	CASSQNLVQPQHF
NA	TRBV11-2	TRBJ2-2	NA	TGTGCCAGCAGCTTAGATACGAACACCGGGGAGCTGTTTTTT	CASSLDTNTGELFF
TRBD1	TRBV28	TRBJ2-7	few	TGTGCCAGCAGTACTCCCGGGACAGGGTATCACGAGCAGTACTTC	CASSTPGTGYHEQYF
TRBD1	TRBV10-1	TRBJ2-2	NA	TGCGCCACCGACAGGGATGCGGCCGGGGAGCTGTTTTTT	CATDRDAAGELFF
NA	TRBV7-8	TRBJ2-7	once	TGTGCCAGCAGCTTATCGGGCGAGCAGTACTTC	CASSLSGEQYF
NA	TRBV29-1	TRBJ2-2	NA	TGCAGCGTTGGCATCCGGGAGAACACCGGGGAGCTGTTTTTT	CSVGIRENTGELFF
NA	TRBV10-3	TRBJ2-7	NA	TGTGCCATCAGTACCAGGGGCGAGCAGTACTTC	CAISTRGEQYF
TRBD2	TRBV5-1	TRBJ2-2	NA	TGCGCCAGCAGCTTAGCGGGGCCGAACACCGGGGAGCTGTTTTTT	CASSLAGPNTGELFF
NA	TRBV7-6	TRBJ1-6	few	TGTGCCAGCAGCTTAGGGTTAGGGCTCAAGGAGGCCCTCCACTTT	CASSLGLGLKEALHF
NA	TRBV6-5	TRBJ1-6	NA	TGTGCCAGCAGTTACTCAACGACGGGTAATTCACCCCTCCACTTT	CASSYSTTGNSPLHF
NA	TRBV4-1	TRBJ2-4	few	TGCGCCAGCAGCCAAATACTAAGACTAGCCAAAAACATTCAGTACTTC	CASSQILRLAKNIQYF
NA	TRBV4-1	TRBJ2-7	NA	TGCGCCAGCAGCCAAGAGGTAAGAGAGACCTACGAGCAGTACTTC	CASSQEVRETYEQYF
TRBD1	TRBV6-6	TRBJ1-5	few	TGTGCCAGCGGGGGGACAGGGGCTAGCAATCAGCCCCAGCATTTT	CASGGTGASNQPQHF
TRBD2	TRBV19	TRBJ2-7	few	TGTGCCAGTAGCTGGACTAGCGGGAAAAACGAGCAGTACTTC	CASSWTSGKNEQYF
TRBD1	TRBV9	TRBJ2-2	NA	TGTGCCAGCAGCGTAGCTAATGGACAGGGGGGCACCGGGGAGCTGTTTTTT	CASSVANGQGGTGELFF
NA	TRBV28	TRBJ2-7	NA	TGTGCCAGCAGAAATGCAGGGCCCTACGAGCAGTACTTC	CASRNAGPYEQYF
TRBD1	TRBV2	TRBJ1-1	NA	TGTGCCAGCAGACAGGGGGCAGACACTGAAGCTTTCTTT	CASRQGADTEAFF
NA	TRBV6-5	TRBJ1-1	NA	TGTGCCAGCAGTTACTCGACGGGGGGCAAAGCTTTCTTT	CASSYSTGGKAFF
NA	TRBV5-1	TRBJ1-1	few	TGCGCCAGCAGGTTGATACAGGAGAACACTGAAGCTTTCTTT	CASRLIQENTEAFF
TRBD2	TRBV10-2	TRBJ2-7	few	TGCGCCAGTCAAGGAGCTAGCGGGAGTTACGAGCAGTACTTC	CASQGASGSYEQYF
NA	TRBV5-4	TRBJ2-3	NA	TGTGCCAGCAGCGGTTCCGGTACCCAAAATACGCAGTATTTT	CASSGSGTQNTQYF
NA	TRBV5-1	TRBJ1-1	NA	TGCGCCAGCAGCTTTTCGGGGGAAACTGAAGCTTTCTTT	CASSFSGETEAFF
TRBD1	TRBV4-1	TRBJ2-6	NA	TGCGCCAGCAGCCAAGGCAGACAGGGCTCTGGGGCCAACGTCCTGACTTTC	CASSQGRQGSGANVLTF
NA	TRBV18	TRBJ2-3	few	TGTGCCAGCTCCGGACAGACGAGCACAGATACGCAGTATTTT	CASSGQTSTDTQYF
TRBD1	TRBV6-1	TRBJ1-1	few	TGTGCCAGCAGTGATAGCGGGGACAGCCGAGAAGCTTTCTTT	CASSDSGDSREAFF
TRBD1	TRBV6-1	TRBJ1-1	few	TGTGCCAGCAGTATACAGGGGTGGAACACTGAAGCTTTCTTT	CASSIQGWNTEAFF
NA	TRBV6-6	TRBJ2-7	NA	TGTGCCAGCACTGCTAGCAGTTCCTACGAGCAGTACTTC	CASTASSSYEQYF
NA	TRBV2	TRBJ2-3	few	TGTGCCAGCAGTGAAAGGCGGGCAGGCACAGATACGCAGTATTTT	CASSERRAGTDTQYF
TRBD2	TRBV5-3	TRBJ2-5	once	TGTGCCAGAAGCCCGGGGGGGGAAGAGACCCAGTACTTC	CARSPGGEETQYF
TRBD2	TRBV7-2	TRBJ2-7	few	TGTGCCAGCAGCCTAGCGGGAGGGCCGGACGAGCAGTACTTC	CASSLAGGPDEQYF
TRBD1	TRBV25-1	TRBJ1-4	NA	TGTGCCAGCAGTGAAATGGACAGGATTGCTAATGAAAAACTGTTTTTT	CASSEMDRIANEKLFF
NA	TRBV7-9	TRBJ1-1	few	TGTGCCAGCAGCTCCCGACAGCGAGTGAACACTGAAGCTTTCTTT	CASSSRQRVNTEAFF